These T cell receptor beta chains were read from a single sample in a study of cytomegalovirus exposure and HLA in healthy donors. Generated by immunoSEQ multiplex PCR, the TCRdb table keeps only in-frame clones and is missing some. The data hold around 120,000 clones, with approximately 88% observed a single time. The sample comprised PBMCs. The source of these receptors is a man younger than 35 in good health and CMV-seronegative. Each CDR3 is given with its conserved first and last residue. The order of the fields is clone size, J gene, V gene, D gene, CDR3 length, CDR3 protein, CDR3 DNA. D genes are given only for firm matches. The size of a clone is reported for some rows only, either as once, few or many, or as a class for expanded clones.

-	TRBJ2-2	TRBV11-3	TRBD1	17	CASSSLRDRGHPGELFF	TGTGCCAGCAGCTCCCTCCGGGACAGGGGGCACCCCGGGGAGCTGTTTTTT
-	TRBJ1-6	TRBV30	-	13	CAWSPGGNSPLHF	TGTGCCTGGAGTCCGGGGGGAAATTCACCCCTCCACTTT
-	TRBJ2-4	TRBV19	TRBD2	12	CASTGGINIQYF	TGTGCCAGCACGGGAGGAATAAACATTCAGTACTTC
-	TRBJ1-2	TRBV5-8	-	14	CASSLGNFGYGYTF	TGTGCCAGCAGCTTGGGAAATTTCGGCTATGGCTACACCTTC
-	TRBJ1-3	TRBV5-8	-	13	CASSRGVGNTIYF	TGTGCCAGCAGCCGGGGAGTCGGAAACACCATATATTTT
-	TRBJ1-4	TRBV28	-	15	CASSPDRITNEKLFF	TGTGCCAGCAGCCCCGACAGGATAACTAATGAAAAACTGTTTTTT
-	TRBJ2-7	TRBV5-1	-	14	CASRPGTPSYEQYF	TGCGCCAGCAGACCCGGGACTCCCTCCTACGAGCAGTACTTC
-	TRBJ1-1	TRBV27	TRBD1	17	CANQVDRAKDLNTEAFF	TGTGCCAATCAAGTGGACAGGGCTAAAGATTTGAACACTGAAGCTTTCTTT
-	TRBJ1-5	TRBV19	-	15	CASSSRGRGKQPQHF	TGTGCCAGTAGCTCAAGAGGCAGGGGCAAACAGCCCCAGCATTTT
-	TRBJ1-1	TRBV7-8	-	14	CASSPREPRTEAFF	TGTGCCAGCAGCCCCAGGGAACCCCGGACTGAAGCTTTCTTT
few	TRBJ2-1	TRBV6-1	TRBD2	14	CASNSLAGGSEQFF	TGTGCCAGTAACTCTCTAGCGGGAGGGTCTGAGCAGTTCTTC
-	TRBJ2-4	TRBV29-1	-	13	CSVGGHAKNIQYF	TGCAGCGTTGGTGGACACGCCAAAAACATTCAGTACTTC
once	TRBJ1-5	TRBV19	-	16	CASIKRGLYSNQPQHF	TGTGCCAGTATCAAAAGGGGTCTATATAGCAATCAGCCCCAGCATTTT
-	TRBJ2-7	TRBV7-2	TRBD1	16	CASSLARTTGGHEQYF	TGTGCCAGCAGCTTAGCGCGAACGACAGGGGGCCACGAGCAGTACTTC
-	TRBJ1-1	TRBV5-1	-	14	CASSLLQTNTEAFF	TGCGCCAGCAGCTTGTTACAGACGAACACTGAAGCTTTCTTT
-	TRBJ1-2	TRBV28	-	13	CASSWDTNYGYTF	TGTGCCAGCAGTTGGGACACTAACTATGGCTACACCTTC
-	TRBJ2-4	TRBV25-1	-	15	CASSETGTLKNIQYF	TGTGCCAGCAGTGAAACCGGGACATTAAAAAACATTCAGTACTTC
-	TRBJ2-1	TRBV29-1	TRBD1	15	CSVVPGRGLDNEQFF	TGCAGCGTTGTTCCTGGCAGGGGGCTCGACAATGAGCAGTTCTTC
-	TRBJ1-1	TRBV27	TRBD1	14	CASRLTGGYTEAFF	TGTGCCAGCAGATTGACAGGGGGCTACACTGAAGCTTTCTTT
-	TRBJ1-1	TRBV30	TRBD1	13	CAWSWTQGTEAFF	TGTGCCTGGAGTTGGACACAGGGGACTGAAGCTTTCTTT
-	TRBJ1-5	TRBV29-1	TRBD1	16	CSVEGRGRIVHQPQHF	TGCAGCGTTGAAGGCAGGGGGCGCATAGTTCATCAGCCCCAGCATTTT
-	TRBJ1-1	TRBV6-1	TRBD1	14	CASTKQGADTEAFF	TGTGCCAGCACGAAACAGGGGGCTGACACTGAAGCTTTCTTT
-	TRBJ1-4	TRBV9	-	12	CASSERSGKLFF	TGTGCCAGCAGCGAACGGAGTGGAAAACTGTTTTTT
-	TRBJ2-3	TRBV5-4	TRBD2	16	CASSLRLAASTDTQYF	TGTGCCAGCAGCCTCCGACTAGCGGCTAGCACAGATACGCAGTATTTT
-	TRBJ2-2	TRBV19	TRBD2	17	CASSVYSGLAGTGELFF	TGTGCCAGTAGTGTTTACTCGGGACTAGCGGGCACCGGGGAGCTGTTTTTT
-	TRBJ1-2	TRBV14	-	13	CATSQAGAYGYTF	TGTGCCACCTCTCAGGCAGGGGCCTATGGCTACACCTTC
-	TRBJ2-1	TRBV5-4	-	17	CASSLGRTGSSYNEQFF	TGTGCCAGCAGCTTGGGAAGGACGGGGAGCTCCTACAATGAGCAGTTCTTC
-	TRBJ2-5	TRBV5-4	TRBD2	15	CASSFPSGDKETQYF	TGTGCCAGCAGCTTCCCTAGCGGAGACAAAGAGACCCAGTACTTC
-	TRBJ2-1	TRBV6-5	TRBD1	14	CASSYSLTGDEQFF	TGTGCCAGCAGTTACTCGCTGACAGGGGATGAGCAGTTCTTC
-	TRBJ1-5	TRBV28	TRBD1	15	CASSLRQGGNQPQHF	TGTGCCAGCAGCCTCAGACAGGGTGGCAATCAGCCCCAGCATTTT
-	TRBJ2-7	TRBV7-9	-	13	CASSGRQSYEQYF	TGTGCCAGCAGCGGAAGACAGTCCTACGAGCAGTACTTC
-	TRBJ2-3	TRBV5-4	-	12	CASSLYTDTQYF	TGTGCCAGCAGCCTTTACACAGATACGCAGTATTTT
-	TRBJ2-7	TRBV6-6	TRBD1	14	CASSYEGAIYEQYF	TGTGCCAGCAGTTACGAGGGGGCTATCTACGAGCAGTACTTC
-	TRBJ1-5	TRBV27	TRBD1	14	CASSPGGSNQPQHF	TGTGCCAGCAGCCCAGGGGGTAGCAATCAGCCCCAGCATTTT
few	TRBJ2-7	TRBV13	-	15	CASSSWGEKPYEQYF	TGTGCCAGCAGCTCCTGGGGAGAAAAGCCCTACGAGCAGTACTTC
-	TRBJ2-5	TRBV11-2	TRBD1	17	CASSLSFQGAQPETQYF	TGTGCCAGCAGCTTATCTTTTCAGGGGGCGCAGCCAGAGACCCAGTACTTC
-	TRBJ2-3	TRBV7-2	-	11	CASSLTDTQYF	TGTGCCAGCAGCCTCACAGATACGCAGTATTTT
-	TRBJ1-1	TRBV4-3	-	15	CASSHNLRSDTEAFF	TGCGCCAGCAGCCACAATTTGAGATCGGACACTGAAGCTTTCTTT
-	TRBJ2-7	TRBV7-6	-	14	CASSLGPTSYEQYF	TGTGCCAGCAGCCTAGGTCCTACCTCCTACGAGCAGTACTTC
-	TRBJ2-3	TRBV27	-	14	CASSSVGGADTQYF	TGTGCCAGCAGTTCCGTCGGGGGAGCAGATACGCAGTATTTT
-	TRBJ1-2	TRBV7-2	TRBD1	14	CASSRQGANYGYTF	TGTGCCAGCAGCCGACAGGGTGCTAACTATGGCTACACCTTC
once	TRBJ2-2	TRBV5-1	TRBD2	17	CASSLAGTSGFTGELFF	TGCGCCAGCAGCTTGGCCGGGACTAGCGGGTTCACCGGGGAGCTGTTTTTT
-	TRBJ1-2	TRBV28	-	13	CASSRRGGWGYTF	TGTGCCAGCAGCAGGCGGGGGGGCTGGGGCTACACCTTC
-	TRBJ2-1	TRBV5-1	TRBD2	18	CASSSRGVTRSSYNEQFF	TGCGCCAGCAGCTCCCGGGGGGTTACAAGGAGCTCCTACAATGAGCAGTTCTTC
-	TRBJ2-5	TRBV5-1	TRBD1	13	CASQTGGVETQYF	TGCGCCAGCCAGACAGGGGGCGTCGAGACCCAGTACTTC
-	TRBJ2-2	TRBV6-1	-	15	CASSADRQNTGELFF	TGTGCCAGCAGTGCCGACAGGCAGAACACCGGGGAGCTGTTTTTT
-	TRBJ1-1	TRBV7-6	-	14	CASSRGQPNTEAFF	TGTGCCAGCAGCCGCGGACAGCCGAACACTGAAGCTTTCTTT
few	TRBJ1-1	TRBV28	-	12	CASSGGSTEAFF	TGTGCCAGCAGTGGGGGCAGCACTGAAGCTTTCTTT
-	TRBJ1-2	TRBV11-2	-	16	CASSSVGRHFNYGYTF	TGTGCCAGCAGCAGCGTCGGGAGGCATTTTAACTATGGCTACACCTTC
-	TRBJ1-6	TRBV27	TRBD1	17	CASSTRQGSFYNSPLHF	TGTGCCAGCAGCACCAGACAGGGGTCCTTCTATAATTCACCCCTCCACTTT
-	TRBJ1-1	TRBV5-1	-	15	CASSRVGATNTEAFF	TGCGCCAGCAGCCGCGTCGGAGCTACGAACACTGAAGCTTTCTTT
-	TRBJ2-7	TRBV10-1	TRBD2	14	CASSVLAGSYEQYF	TGCGCCAGCAGTGTTCTAGCGGGATCCTACGAGCAGTACTTC
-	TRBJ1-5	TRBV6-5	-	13	CASSYLQGQPQHF	TGTGCCAGCAGTTACCTACAGGGACAGCCCCAGCATTTT
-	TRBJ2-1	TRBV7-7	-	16	CASSLGSRGSYNEQFF	TGTGCCAGCAGCTTAGGGTCTAGAGGGTCCTACAATGAGCAGTTCTTC
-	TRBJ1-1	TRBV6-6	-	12	CASSAGNTEAFF	TGTGCCAGCAGCGCGGGGAACACTGAAGCTTTCTTT
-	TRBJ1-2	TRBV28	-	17	CASSSASDILFNYGYTF	TGTGCCAGCAGTTCTGCCAGTGATATTCTCTTTAACTATGGCTACACCTTC
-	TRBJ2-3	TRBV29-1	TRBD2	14	CSVLRGGSTDTQYF	TGCAGCGTCCTTCGCGGGGGGTCCACAGATACGCAGTATTTT
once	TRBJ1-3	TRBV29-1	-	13	CSVGGGSGNTIYF	TGCAGCGTTGGTGGAGGGTCTGGAAACACCATATATTTT
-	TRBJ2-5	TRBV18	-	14	CASSPPSLQETQYF	TGTGCCAGCTCACCACCGTCGTTACAAGAGACCCAGTACTTC
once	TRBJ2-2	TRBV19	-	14	CASSIRGFGGELFF	TGTGCCAGTAGTATCCGGGGGTTCGGCGGGGAGCTGTTTTTT